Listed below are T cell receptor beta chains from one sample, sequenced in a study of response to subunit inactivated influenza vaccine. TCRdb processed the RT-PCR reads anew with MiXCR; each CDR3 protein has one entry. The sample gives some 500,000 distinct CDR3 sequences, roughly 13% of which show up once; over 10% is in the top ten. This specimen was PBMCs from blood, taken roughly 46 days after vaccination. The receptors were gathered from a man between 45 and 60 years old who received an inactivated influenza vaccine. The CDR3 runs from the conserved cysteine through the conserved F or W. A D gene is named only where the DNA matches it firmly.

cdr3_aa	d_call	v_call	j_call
CASSWVSSGRNEQFF	TRBD2	TRBV7-9	TRBJ2-1
CASSSQAGAGDTQYF	TRBD2	TRBV11-2	TRBJ2-3
CSASTNGLGTEAFF	.	TRBV20-1	TRBJ1-1
CASSLNLARNEQYF	.	TRBV11-2	TRBJ2-7
CASSLTGVSYEQYF	TRBD1	TRBV12-3/TRBV12-4	TRBJ2-7
CSARDLKGLSGYTF	.	TRBV20-1	TRBJ1-2
CSAPDRDALYEQYF	TRBD1	TRBV20-1	TRBJ2-7
CATSRVGASGVYNEQFF	TRBD2	TRBV15	TRBJ2-1
CSARTGIAEAFF	.	TRBV20-1	TRBJ1-1
CASSLQGAGYGYTF	.	TRBV11-2	TRBJ1-2
CASSFSDRLGGYTF	TRBD1	TRBV12-3/TRBV12-4	TRBJ1-2
CASSSNRGGYEQYF	.	TRBV7-2	TRBJ2-7
CSATTLAEFYEQYF	TRBD2	TRBV20-1	TRBJ2-7
CASSQDRGRAIMNTEAFF	.	TRBV4-1	TRBJ1-1
CAISRGTDTQYF	.	TRBV10-3	TRBJ2-3
CASSPAGFTEAFF	.	TRBV7-2	TRBJ1-1
CASSQEGSGARNF	TRBD2	TRBV4-1	TRBJ2-7
CASSSGTRTYEQYF	.	TRBV12-3/TRBV12-4	TRBJ2-7
CASSPGTFYEQYF	.	TRBV7-2	TRBJ2-7
CASSLDSVFGDEQFF	.	TRBV6-2/TRBV6-3	TRBJ2-1
CASIESTGCEQYF	.	TRBV14	TRBJ2-7
CASSQRQVADTQYF	.	TRBV3-1	TRBJ2-3
CASSSGTLNTGELFF	.	TRBV12-3/TRBV12-4	TRBJ2-2
CATTQGYTGELFF	.	TRBV24-1	TRBJ2-2
CASSLRGRVQETQYF	TRBD2	TRBV12-3/TRBV12-4	TRBJ2-5
CSVEWTSVYQETQYF	TRBD2	TRBV29-1	TRBJ2-5
CASSVGFSEGQETQYF	.	TRBV9	TRBJ2-5
CASSEWSSMGYTF	.	TRBV10-2	TRBJ1-2
CSARKNRGFYEQYF	TRBD1	TRBV20-1	TRBJ2-7
CASRGGGNQETQYF	TRBD1	TRBV6-1	TRBJ2-5
CASSPNRVWDTEAFF	.	TRBV27	TRBJ1-1
CASRRGQNFGQPQHF	TRBD1	TRBV19	TRBJ1-5
CASSVSAGGPTGELFF	TRBD2	TRBV9	TRBJ2-2
CASSLTPGAENIQYF	.	TRBV6-5	TRBJ2-4
CASSLERSGPSYNEQFF	.	TRBV11-2	TRBJ2-1
CASRPDRSQGYTF	.	TRBV5-6	TRBJ1-2
CATSRGPGRRNEKLFF	.	TRBV15	TRBJ1-4
CACKRGPSSYNEQFF	TRBD2	TRBV30	TRBJ2-1
CSAREVSNTEAFF	.	TRBV20-1	TRBJ1-1
CSAKRTDSTPYEQYF	.	TRBV20-1	TRBJ2-7
CASSILGVRSTDTQYF	.	TRBV7-2	TRBJ2-3
CASRPGGGNTIYF	.	TRBV12-3/TRBV12-4	TRBJ1-3